This TCR beta chain derives from a study of T cell responses to AZD1222 COVID-19 vaccine. Only in-frame clones appear in the TCRdb table, and some are missing; sequencing was by immunoSEQ multiplex PCR. The sample contains 95,000 to 150,000 clones, 70% to 85% of which appear only once. This clone was seen a single time. The sequence came from an adult who received the AZD1222 COVID-19 vaccine. The material was peripheral blood, obtained 28 days after the second AZD1222 dose.

CDR3 sequence: CASGGRRGEQYF. The CDR3 region has the DNA TGTGCTAGTGGTGGGAGGAGAGGCGAGCAGTACTTC. The rearrangement joins TRBV12-5 to TRBJ2-7; perhaps TRBD2 as D (6 bases). Germline CDR1 and CDR2: LGHNT and FRNRAP. The CDR3 totals 12 residues. V lost 5 bases and J lost 6, with 11 bases in between.